The source of this T cell receptor beta chain is a study of blood T cells in healthy people across ages. This clonotype occurred a few times. Trimming removed 3 bases from V and 3 bases from J, with 17 bases in between. Germline CDR1 MNHEY, CDR2 SMNVEV (reference sequence). The CDR3 is 16 residues long. Through a sample-barcoded 5' primer and a J-beta primer mix, a second PCR was run for 7 to 11 cycles. TCRdb passed the 5' RACE reads through MiXCR, listing each CDR3 protein once. The sample shows about 1.1 million distinct CDR3 sequences, around two fifths of them seen only once. This receptor was identified in a young man in good health. This chain connects TRBV27 to TRBJ1-2; D possibly corresponds to TRBD1 (6 bases). Sequencing used blood. The CDR3 sequence: CASSFFGGQTYYGYTF. In nucleotides, the CDR3 is TGTGCCAGCAGTTTCTTCGGGGGGCAGACCTACTATGGCTACACCTTC.